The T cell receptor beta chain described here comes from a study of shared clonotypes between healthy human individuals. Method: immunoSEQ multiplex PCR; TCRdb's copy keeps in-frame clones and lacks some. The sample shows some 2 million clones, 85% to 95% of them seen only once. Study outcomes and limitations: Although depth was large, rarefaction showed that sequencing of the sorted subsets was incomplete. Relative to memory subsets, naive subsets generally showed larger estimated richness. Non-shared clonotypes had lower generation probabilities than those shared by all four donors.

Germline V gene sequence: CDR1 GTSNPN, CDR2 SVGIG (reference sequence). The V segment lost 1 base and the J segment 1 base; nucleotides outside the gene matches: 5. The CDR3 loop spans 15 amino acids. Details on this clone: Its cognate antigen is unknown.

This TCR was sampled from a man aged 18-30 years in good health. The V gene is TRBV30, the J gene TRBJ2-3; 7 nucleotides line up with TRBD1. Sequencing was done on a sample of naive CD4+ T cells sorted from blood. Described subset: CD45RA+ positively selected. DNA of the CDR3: TGTGCCTGGAGTGAGGCAGGGGGAGGCACAGATACGCAGTATTTT. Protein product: CAWSEAGGGTDTQYF.